The 27 T cell receptor beta chains listed next were all sequenced from one sample in a study of Ad26.COV2.S vaccination and SARS-CoV-2 variants. Treatment in this sample: roughly 18 received Ad26.COV2.S at low or high dose, single or two shots; 5 received placebo; per-sample allocation not given. Samples came from day 63 after the first vaccine or placebo injection. Generated by immunoSEQ multiplex PCR, the TCRdb table keeps only in-frame clones and is missing some. The table shows 350,000 to 500,000 clones, with less than 95% occurring only once. Sequencing used peripheral blood, obtained in a trial of Ad26.COV2.S vaccine versus placebo. These receptors originate from a person between 18 and 65 years old who received the Ad26.COV2.S COVID-19 vaccine or a placebo.

This sequence joins TRBV11-2 and TRBJ2-2; D is possibly TRBD1 or TRBD2 (5 bases each). V gave up 4 bases and J gave up 2 bases, with 20 bases separating them. Germline loops: CDR1 SGHAT, CDR2 FQNNGV. This CDR3 contains 18 residues. CDR3 sequence reads: CASSSRPPGPRNTGELFF. CDR3 nucleotides: TGTGCCAGCAGCTCACGGCCCCCGGGGCCTCGAAACACCGGGGAGCTGTTTTTT.

This chain uses TRBV28 with TRBJ1-2; 9 nucleotides match TRBD1. The CDR3 runs 14 residues. The germline gives CDR1 MDHEN, CDR2 SYDVKM. V dropped 7 bases and J dropped 3; count of bases not matched to a gene: 6. CDR3 loop: CASTLQGADYGYTF. The CDR3 nucleotides are TGTGCCAGCACCCTACAGGGGGCAGACTATGGCTACACCTTC.

The chain links TRBV13 to TRBJ1-2; D perhaps matches TRBD1 (6 bases). This CDR3 is built from 17 residues. Trimming took off 5 bases at V and 3 bases at J, with 22 bases between the two ends. From germline, CDR1 is PRHDT and CDR2 FYEKMQ (reference sequence). CDR3 sequence reads: CASSPRLAQAGDYGYTF. CDR3 nucleotide sequence: TGTGCCAGCAGCCCGCGCCTAGCTCAGGCAGGGGACTATGGCTACACCTTC. The full variable domain, with the rest looked up from reference TRBV13 and TRBJ1-2, is AAGVIQSPRHLIKEKRETATLKCYPIPRHDTVYWYQQGPGQDPQFLISFYEKMQSDKGSIPDRFSAQQFSDYHSELNMSSLELGDSALYFCASSPRLAQAGDYGYTFGSGTRLTVV.

CDR3 DNA sequence: TGTGCCAGCAGCCCTCGTCTGGGCGGGGAGCTGTTTTTT. Translating it yields CASSPRLGGELFF. The rearrangement links TRBV3-1 (or the pseudogene TRBV3-2) to TRBJ2-2; unclear D gene. The V gene lost 4 bases and the J gene lost 7 bases, with 10 bases spanning the gap. Germline V gene sequence: CDR1 LGHDT, CDR2 YNNKEL (reference sequence). The CDR3 is 13 residues long.

The chain combines TRBV20-1 with TRBJ1-1, with D unclear. Per germline, CDR1 DFQATT and CDR2 SNEGSKA (reference sequence). The V end was cut by 3 bases, the J end by 0 bases, with 11 bases between. This CDR3 has 14 amino acids. The CDR3 loop is CSASIGSLNTEAFF. The CDR3 DNA sequence: TGCAGTGCTAGTATCGGCAGTTTGAACACTGAAGCTTTCTTT.

V and J are TRBV20-1 and TRBJ1-5; no firm D call. The germline CDR1 and CDR2 sequences are DFQATT and SNEGSKA (reference sequence). V lost 0 bases and J lost 9, with 6 bases in between. This CDR3 comprises 11 residues. The CDR3 nucleotides read TGCAGTGCTAGAGATTCCAGGCCCCAGCATTTT. It yields the protein CSARDSRPQHF.

The chain uses TRBV19 and TRBJ2-1; 8 positions match TRBD2. The J segment lost 0 bases and the V segment lost 5 bases, leaving 6 bases of the junction unmatched. The CDR3 sequence is 16 residues long. The germline gives CDR1 LNHDA, CDR2 SQIVND (reference sequence). Written as DNA, the CDR3 is TGTGCCAGTAGTCTTATTCTAGCGGGCTCCTACAATGAGCAGTTCTTC. Its translation is CASSLILAGSYNEQFF.

The CDR3 coding sequence is TGTGCCAGCAGTGAGGGGGCGACACAGGCGCTTGGGTACTTC. The encoded protein is CASSEGATQALGYF. V is TRBV28 and J is TRBJ2-7; 7 bases are shared with TRBD1. Germline trimming cut 5 bases from V and 12 bases from J; bases unmatched to any gene: 16. The CDR3 is 14 amino acids. Per germline, CDR1 MDHEN and CDR2 SYDVKM.

The chain carries TRBV5-1 and TRBJ2-7; maybe TRBD2 (6 bases). Trimming removed 3 bases at V and 6 bases at J, with 16 bases between. The CDR3 consists of 14 residues. CDR1 is SGHRS, CDR2 YFSETQ, per germline. CDR3 sequence: CASSSGIRGSEQYF. The CDR3 region has the DNA TGCGCCAGCAGCTCCGGGATCCGGGGGTCCGAGCAGTACTTC. Filled out from reference TRBV5-1 and TRBJ2-7, the complete variable domain reads KAGVTQTPRYLIKTRGQQVTLSCSPISGHRSVSWYQQTPGQGLQFLFEYFSETQRNKGNFPGRFSGRQFSNSRSEMNVSTLELGDSALYLCASSSGIRGSEQYFGPGTRLTVT.

The CDR3 loop reads CASSLEGQDTTDTQYF. CDR3 nucleotide sequence: TGTGCCAGCAGCTTAGAGGGACAGGACACCACAGATACGCAGTATTTT. The chain carries TRBV7-8 and TRBJ2-3; TRBD1 matches 8 bases. The CDR3 is made up of 16 amino acids. Per germline, CDR1 SGHVS and CDR2 FQNEAQ. V shed 1 base and J 2 bases; nucleotides not matched to a gene: 5.

V usage is TRBV29-1 and J usage is TRBJ2-1; 9 bases map to TRBD2. The germline V gene encodes CDR1 SQVTM and CDR2 ANQGSEA. Trimming took 1 base from V and 0 from J; bases not matched to a gene: 4. The CDR3 consists of 16 residues. The CDR3 region has the DNA TGCAGCGTTGAAGGGGGTAGCGGGAGCTCCTACAATGAGCAGTTCTTC. Residues: CSVEGGSGSSYNEQFF.

This clone was recorded only once. The chain has TRBV28 and TRBJ1-1; no reliable D call. The length of the CDR3 is 12 residues. The ends were cut back, 2 bases at V and 11 bases at J, with 12 bases in the middle. Germline lookup yields CDR1 MDHEN and CDR2 SYDVKM. CDR3 region: CASSLPGPAAFF. The CDR3 DNA reads as TGTGCCAGCAGTTTACCCGGACCGGCGGCTTTCTTT.

The rearrangement uses TRBV27 and TRBJ2-1, with 7 bases lining up with TRBD2. V lost 5 bases and J lost 10; bases outside the gene matches: 14. The CDR3 spans 15 residues. CDR1 and CDR2 (germline): MNHEY, SMNVEV (reference sequence). CDR3: CASSPIEGGLREQFF. The CDR3 DNA reads TGTGCCAGCAGTCCCATAGAGGGAGGGCTAAGGGAGCAGTTCTTC.

V usage is TRBV28 and J usage is TRBJ2-1; TRBD2 agrees at 8 bases. The length of the CDR3 is 15 residues. Looked up from germline, CDR1 is MDHEN and CDR2 is SYDVKM. Trimming removed 7 bases from V and 4 bases from J; junction bases left unmatched: 9. CDR3 in amino acids: CASNPIAGRYNEQFF. CDR3 DNA: TGTGCCAGCAATCCGATAGCGGGAAGGTACAATGAGCAGTTCTTC.

Points on this clone: Other DNA sequences from this sample encode an identical CDR3 as well. The DNA for the CDR3 is TGTGCCAGCAGTGAGGAGGGAGACACTGAAGCTTTCTTT. Translating gives CASSEEGDTEAFF. The rearrangement uses TRBV2 and TRBJ1-1, with D unclear. Trimming removed 3 bases at V and 3 bases at J, with 8 bases between. This CDR3 comprises 13 residues. Germline CDR1 SNHLY, CDR2 FYNNEI.

Regarding this clone: Its ends do not fully match the called genes, so a read error is possible. The chain links TRBV6-2 or TRBV6-3 to TRBJ2-2; D is unresolved. Per germline, CDR1 MNHEY and CDR2 SVGEGT. The CDR3 loop spans 13 amino acids. The CDR3 loop is CASSDSLSGELFF. In DNA form, the CDR3 reads TGTGCCAGCAGTGACTCCCTCTCCGGGGAGCTGTTTTTT.

The genes are TRBV28 and TRBJ2-1; 11 bases are shared with TRBD2. V lost 4 bases and J lost 8; bases outside the gene matches: 10. CDR3 length equals 16 residues. In germline, CDR1 is MDHEN, CDR2 SYDVKM. The CDR3 is CASSSSWGSGRDEQFF. The CDR3 bases are TGTGCCAGCAGTTCTTCCTGGGGTAGCGGGAGGGATGAGCAGTTCTTC.

The rearrangement uses TRBV5-4 and TRBJ2-1; 7 bases are shared with TRBD2. The germline V gene encodes CDR1 SGHNT and CDR2 YYREEE (reference sequence). Trimming took 1 base from V and 8 from J; bases not matched to a gene: 9. There are 15 residues in the CDR3. CDR3 nucleotides: TGTGCCAGCAGCTTGAAAGGCGGGAGTGAAGATGAGCAGTTCTTC. Its protein product is CASSLKGGSEDEQFF.

The rearrangement uses TRBV5-1 and TRBJ2-5, with 9 bases aligning to TRBD2. Germline values: CDR1 SGHRS, CDR2 YFSETQ. The CDR3 has 14 residues. V lost 4 bases and J lost 3; bases outside the gene matches: 4. CDR3 loop: CASSVSGREETQYF. CDR3 bases: TGCGCCAGCAGCGTTAGCGGGAGAGAAGAGACCCAGTACTTC.

The J gene is TRBJ2-1, the V gene TRBV7-3; 15 bases agree with TRBD2. Losses at the gene ends were 6 bases for V and 7 bases for J; bases not matched to a gene: 7. CDR1 is SGHTA, CDR2 FQGTGA, per germline. The CDR3 covers 16 residues. CDR3 DNA sequence: TGTGCCAGCAGTCCCCGGACTAGCGGGAGGGCGAATGAGCAGTTCTTC. As protein: CASSPRTSGRANEQFF.

The chain links TRBV2 to TRBJ1-2; D call uncertain. Trimming took off 5 bases at V and 4 bases at J, with 5 bases between the two ends. Germline-derived CDR1 and CDR2 are SNHLY and FYNNEI. This CDR3 comprises 11 residues. This chain's CDR3 is CASSSSYGYTF. The CDR3, as DNA: TGTGCCAGCAGTAGTTCCTATGGCTACACCTTC.

The rearrangement uses TRBV5-1 and TRBJ2-3; the match to TRBD2 covers 15 bases. CDR1 and CDR2 from the germline V gene are SGHRS and YFSETQ. Germline trimming cut 7 bases from V and 3 bases from J; bases unmatched to any gene: 9. CDR3 length: 17 amino acids. The CDR3 bases are TGCGCCAGCCGAAAAGGACTAGCGGGAGGGGGGACAGATACGCAGTATTTT. Translation gives CASRKGLAGGGTDTQYF.

The chain combines TRBV5-1 with TRBJ1-1; 7 bases fit TRBD1. The CDR3 covers 15 residues. V dropped 1 base and J dropped 1; count of bases not matched to a gene: 4. Germline CDR1 and CDR2: SGHRS and YFSETQ. In DNA form, the CDR3 reads TGCGCCAGCAGCTTGACCGGGACAGCGAACACTGAAGCTTTCTTT. This translates into CASSLTGTANTEAFF.

V usage is TRBV7-2 and J usage is TRBJ2-1, with 11 nucleotides matching TRBD2. CDR3 size: 17 residues. Germline V gives CDR1 SGHTA, CDR2 FQGNSA. V lost 4 bases to trimming and J lost 0 bases; unmatched junction nucleotides: 5. The CDR3 region is CASSSLSGRASYNEQFF. Here the CDR3 DNA reads TGTGCCAGCAGCTCCCTTAGCGGGAGGGCCTCCTACAATGAGCAGTTCTTC.

The J gene is TRBJ2-7, the V gene TRBV5-1; the match to TRBD2 covers 9 bases. This CDR3 spans 18 amino acids. CDR1 and CDR2 from the germline V gene are SGHRS and YFSETQ. V shed 0 bases, J shed 0 bases, and the junction held 10 bases outside the gene matches. Here the CDR3 DNA reads TGCGCCAGCAGCTTGGGTCCTAGCGGGACGCAGACCTCCTACGAGCAGTACTTC. Protein product: CASSLGPSGTQTSYEQYF.

The chain joins TRBV11-2 to TRBJ2-7, with TRBD2 matching 14 bases. Germline V gives CDR1 SGHAT, CDR2 FQNNGV. This CDR3 region has 17 residues. V was clipped by 5 bases and J by 5 bases; unmatched bases: 11. CDR3 DNA sequence: TGTGCCAGCAGCCTGTACGGGACTAGCGGGAGTGACGACGAGCAGTACTTC. This gives the protein CASSLYGTSGSDDEQYF.

The genes are TRBV27 and TRBJ2-3; TRBD2 matches 15 bases. There are 17 residues in the CDR3. CDR1 and CDR2 (germline): MNHEY, SMNVEV (reference sequence). The ends lost 4 bases at V and 1 base at J; junction bases unmatched: 3. The CDR3 is CASSSGLAGGGTDTQYF. CDR3 bases: TGTGCCAGCAGTTCGGGACTAGCGGGAGGCGGCACAGATACGCAGTATTTT.